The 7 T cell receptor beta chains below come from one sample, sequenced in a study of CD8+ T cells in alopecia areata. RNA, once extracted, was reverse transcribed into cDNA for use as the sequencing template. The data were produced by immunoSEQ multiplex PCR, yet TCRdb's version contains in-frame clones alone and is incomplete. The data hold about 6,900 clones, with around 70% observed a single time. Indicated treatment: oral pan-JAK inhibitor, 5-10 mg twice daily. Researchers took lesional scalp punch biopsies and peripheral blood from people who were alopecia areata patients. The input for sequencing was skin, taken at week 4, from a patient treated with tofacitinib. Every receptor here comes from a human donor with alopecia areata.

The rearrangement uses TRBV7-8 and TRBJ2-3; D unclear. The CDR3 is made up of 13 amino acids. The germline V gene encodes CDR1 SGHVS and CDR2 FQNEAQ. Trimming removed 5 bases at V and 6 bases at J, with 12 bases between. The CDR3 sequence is CASSPRFGDTQYF. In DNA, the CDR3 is TGTGCCAGCAGCCCCCGTTTCGGTGATACGCAGTATTTT.

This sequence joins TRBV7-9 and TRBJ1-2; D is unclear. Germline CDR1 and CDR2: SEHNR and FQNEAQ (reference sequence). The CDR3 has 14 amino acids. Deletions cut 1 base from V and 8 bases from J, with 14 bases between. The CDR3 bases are TGTGCCAGCAGCTTAGGTTTTCATGCAAGAGGCTACACCTTC. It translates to CASSLGFHARGYTF.

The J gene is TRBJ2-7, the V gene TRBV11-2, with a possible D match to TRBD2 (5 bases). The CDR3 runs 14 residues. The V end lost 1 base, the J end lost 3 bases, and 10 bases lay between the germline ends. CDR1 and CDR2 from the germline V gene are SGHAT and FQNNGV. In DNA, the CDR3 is TGTGCCAGCAGCTTAGGCGGAGGCGGCTACGAGCAGTACTTC. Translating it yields CASSLGGGGYEQYF.

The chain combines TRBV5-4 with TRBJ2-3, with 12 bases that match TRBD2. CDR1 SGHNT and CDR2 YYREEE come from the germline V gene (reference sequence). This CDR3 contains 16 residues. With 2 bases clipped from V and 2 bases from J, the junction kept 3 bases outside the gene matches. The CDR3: CASSFGLAGNTDTQYF. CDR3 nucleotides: TGTGCCAGCAGCTTCGGACTAGCGGGAAACACAGATACGCAGTATTTT.

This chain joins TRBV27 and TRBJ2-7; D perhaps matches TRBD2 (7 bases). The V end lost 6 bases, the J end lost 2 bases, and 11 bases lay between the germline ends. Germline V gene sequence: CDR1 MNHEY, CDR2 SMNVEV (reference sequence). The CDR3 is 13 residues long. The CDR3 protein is CASRWGGTYEQYF. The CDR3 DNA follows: TGTGCCAGCAGGTGGGGGGGCACCTACGAGCAGTACTTC.

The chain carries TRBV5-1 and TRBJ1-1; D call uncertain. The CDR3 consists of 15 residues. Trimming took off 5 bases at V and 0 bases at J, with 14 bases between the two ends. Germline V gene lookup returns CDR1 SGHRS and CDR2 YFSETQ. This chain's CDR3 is CASRTTGGMNTEAFF. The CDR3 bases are TGCGCCAGCAGGACTACGGGAGGGATGAACACTGAAGCTTTCTTT.

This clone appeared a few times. CDR3 DNA: TGTGCCAGCAGCTCAGGCCTACTAGCGGGAGCTTCCGGGGAGCTGTTTTTT. Protein: CASSSGLLAGASGELFF. This chain joins TRBV7-8 and TRBJ2-2; 11 positions match TRBD2. Germline CDR1 SGHVS, CDR2 FQNEAQ. J was trimmed by 6 bases and V by 4 bases; bases with no gene match: 10. CDR3 length: 17 residues.